Below are 31 T cell receptor beta chains sequenced from a single sample in a study of blood T cell repertoires in COVID-19. Sequenced by immunoSEQ multiplex PCR; TCRdb stores in-frame clones only, minus some. The repertoire holds 150,000 to 200,000 clones, with roughly nine tenths as singletons. Input material: peripheral blood. These receptor sequences come from a man in his sixties or seventies with active or convalescent COVID-19.

This rearrangement joins TRBV27 to TRBJ2-7; 14 bases align to TRBD2. Germline V gene data show CDR1 as MNHEY and CDR2 as SMNVEV (reference sequence). J was trimmed by 7 bases and V by 6 bases; bases with no gene match: 20. CDR3 length equals 19 residues. The DNA of the CDR3 is TGTGCCAGCAGCCCTTATATGTCCCTCGGGACTAGCGGGAGTAGGGAGCAGTACTTC. It codes for CASSPYMSLGTSGSREQYF.

This chain connects TRBV7-8 to TRBJ1-5; perhaps TRBD1 as D (6 bases). The CDR3 sequence is 15 residues long. Between the trimmed V and J ends, which lost 5 bases and 5 bases, there was a span of 16 bases. Germline V gene lookup returns CDR1 SGHVS and CDR2 FQNEAQ. CDR3 bases: TGTGCCAGCAGCCTCCGACAGGTTGGGGATCAGCCCCAGCATTTT. Translated, it gives CASSLRQVGDQPQHF.

The chain combines TRBV18 with TRBJ2-1, with 8 bases identical to TRBD2. Germline lookup yields CDR1 KGHSH and CDR2 LQKENI. The CDR3 has 16 residues. Trimming removed 3 bases from V and 9 bases from J; junction bases left unmatched: 13. The CDR3 nucleotides are TGTGCCAGCTCACCGTCACTAGCGGACCCGAGGGGTGAGCAGTTCTTC. The encoded protein is CASSPSLADPRGEQFF. Filled out from reference TRBV18 and TRBJ2-1, the complete variable domain reads NAGVMQNPRHLVRRRGQEARLRCSPMKGHSHVYWYRQLPEEGLKFMVYLQKENIIDESGMPKERFSAEFPKEGPSILRIQQVVRGDSAAYFCASSPSLADPRGEQFFGPGTRLTVL.

V gene TRBV15 combines with J gene TRBJ1-2; D gene uncertain. The CDR3 length is 12 residues. From germline, CDR1 is LNHNV and CDR2 YYDKDF (reference sequence). The V end was cut by 5 bases, the J end by 2 bases, with 6 bases between. The CDR3: CATSWQNYGYTF. In nucleotides, the CDR3 is TGTGCCACCAGCTGGCAGAACTATGGCTACACCTTC.

The V gene is TRBV27, the J gene TRBJ2-7; 7 bases fit TRBD2. This CDR3 spans 17 amino acids. The V gene's germline CDR1 is MNHEY and CDR2 SMNVEV (reference sequence). J gave up 0 bases and V 0 bases, and 8 bases lay outside the gene matches. The CDR3 DNA sequence: TGTGCCAGCAGTTTATCACCACTAGCGTTAGACTCCTACGAGCAGTACTTC. It codes for CASSLSPLALDSYEQYF.

The chain carries TRBV19 and TRBJ1-2, with TRBD1 matching 11 bases. The V gene end was trimmed by 5 bases and the J gene end by 2 bases; junction bases not matched to a gene: 4. Germline CDR1 is LNHDA and CDR2 is SQIVND (reference sequence). The CDR3 runs 15 residues. CDR3 sequence (DNA): TGTGCCAGTAGTCCCTGGGACAGGGGGAACTATGGCTACACCTTC. Its protein product is CASSPWDRGNYGYTF.

This clone was seen a few times. The chain joins TRBV5-4 to TRBJ2-7, with D possibly TRBD1 on 6 matching bases. V dropped 5 bases and J dropped 5 bases, with 14 bases sitting between them. This CDR3 is 13 amino acids long. Per the germline V gene, CDR1 is SGHNT and CDR2 is YYREEE (reference sequence). CDR3 DNA sequence: TGTGCCAGCAGACCAATCCAGGGGAACGAGCAGTACTTC. This encodes CASRPIQGNEQYF. The variable domain in full, completed from reference TRBV5-4 and TRBJ2-7, reads ETGVTQSPTHLIKTRGQQVTLRCSSQSGHNTVSWYQQALGQGPQFIFQYYREEENGRGNFPPRFSGLQFPNYSSELNVNALELDDSALYLCASRPIQGNEQYFGPGTRLTVT.

The CDR3 is CASSRGVNTEAFF. CDR3 bases: TGCGCCAGCAGCCGCGGCGTGAACACTGAAGCTTTCTTT. The chain recombines TRBV4-3 with TRBJ1-1; D ambiguous. The germline CDR1 and CDR2 sequences are LGHNA and YSLEER. V shed 4 bases and J shed 0 bases, with 6 bases lying between them. The CDR3 is 13 amino acids.

The V and J genes are TRBV11-3 and TRBJ2-3; a weak D match, TRBD1 (5 bases). The CDR3 contains 14 residues. Germline V CDR1 and CDR2: SGHNT, YENEEA. Trimming removed 1 base at V and 8 bases at J, with 13 bases between. CDR3 in amino acids: CASSLGAGYGTQYF. The CDR3 DNA follows: TGTGCCAGCAGCTTAGGGGCAGGGTACGGTACGCAGTATTTT.

The chain recombines TRBV30 with TRBJ1-3; the D gene is possibly TRBD1 (6 bases). The CDR3 is 13 residues long. With 6 bases removed from V and 4 bases from J, the gap between germline ends came to 13 bases. Germline-derived CDR1 and CDR2 are GTSNPN and SVGIG (reference sequence). CDR3 coding DNA: TGTGCCTGCAGGGGACAAGCGGGAAACACCATATATTTT. Translating gives CACRGQAGNTIYF.

This clone was seen a single time. The chain couples TRBV11-3 to TRBJ1-1; 9 nucleotides match TRBD1. CDR3 length equals 12 residues. Germline CDR1 is SGHNT and CDR2 is YENEEA. V dropped 5 bases and J dropped 11; count of bases not matched to a gene: 6. CDR3 sequence (DNA): TGTGCCAGCAGCATAGGACAGGGGAGGGCTTTCTTT. It encodes CASSIGQGRAFF.

The genes are TRBV12-3 or TRBV12-4 and TRBJ1-2; D perhaps matches TRBD1 (6 bases). V lost 6 bases and J 8 bases, leaving 16 bases between the germline ends. There are 13 residues in the CDR3. The CDR3 nucleotides are TGTGCCAGCAGCTGGGCAGGGGCTCGAGGCTACACCTTC. Encoded protein: CASSWAGARGYTF.

The gene calls are TRBV29-1 and TRBJ1-1; TRBD1 might be the D (5 bases). V was pared by 3 bases and J by 5 bases, with 16 bases between. Germline CDR1 reads SQVTM; CDR2 reads ANQGSEA. The CDR3 has 14 residues. In DNA, the CDR3 is TGCAGCGTTGATGGAGCAGGGCGTGCGACTGAAGCTTTCTTT. Its protein product is CSVDGAGRATEAFF. The full variable domain, with the rest looked up from reference TRBV29-1 and TRBJ1-1, is SAVISQKPSRDICQRGTSLTIQCQVDSQVTMMFWYRQQPGQSLTLIATANQGSEATYESGFVIDKFPISRPNLTFSTLTVSNMSPEDSSIYLCSVDGAGRATEAFFGQGTRLTVV.

J is TRBJ1-2 and V is TRBV5-4; 7 bases align to TRBD1. The V gene's germline CDR1 is SGHNT and CDR2 YYREEE (reference sequence). V shed 4 bases and J 7 bases; nucleotides not matched to a gene: 7. This CDR3 has 13 amino acids. CDR3 loop: CASSPDRVGGYTF. The CDR3 coding sequence is TGTGCCAGCAGCCCAGACAGGGTCGGTGGCTACACCTTC.

The chain combines TRBV9 with TRBJ1-4; perhaps TRBD1 as D (5 bases). CDR3 length: 16 amino acids. Germline CDR1 SGDLS, CDR2 YYNGEE. The V end lost 0 bases, the J end lost 5 bases, and 14 bases lay between the germline ends. The CDR3 loop reads CASSVGGGARNEKLFF. The CDR3 coding sequence is TGTGCCAGCAGCGTAGGAGGCGGGGCAAGGAATGAAAAACTGTTTTTT.

The chain is built from TRBV5-1 and TRBJ2-2, with 13 bases aligning to TRBD2. Looked up from germline, CDR1 is SGHRS and CDR2 is YFSETQ. With 3 bases clipped from V and 5 bases from J, the junction kept 4 bases outside the gene matches. The CDR3 runs to 16 residues. The CDR3 DNA reads as TGCGCCAGCAGCTGGGGGACTAGCGGGAAGACCGGGGAGCTGTTTTTT. This gives the protein CASSWGTSGKTGELFF.

CDR3 sequence reads: CASSLMGQNYGYTF. CDR3 nucleotide sequence: TGTGCCAGCAGCCTCATGGGACAGAACTATGGCTACACCTTC. The J gene is TRBJ1-2, the V gene TRBV7-2; 7 bases map to TRBD1. With 5 bases clipped from V and 2 bases from J, the junction kept 5 bases outside the gene matches. Germline CDR1 reads SGHTA; CDR2 reads FQGNSA. The CDR3 is 14 residues long.

Only a few counts were recorded for this clone. V and J are TRBV6-2 or TRBV6-3 and TRBJ2-2; D is uncertain. This CDR3 region has 18 residues. From germline, CDR1 is MNHEY and CDR2 SVGEGT. V lost 0 bases and J lost 0, with 14 bases in between. CDR3 sequence (DNA): TGTGCCAGCAGTTACTCCCGCACCTACCTCGCGAACACCGGGGAGCTGTTTTTT. As protein: CASSYSRTYLANTGELFF.

The chain joins TRBV2 to TRBJ1-3; weak D call: TRBD1 (5 bases). From germline, CDR1 is SNHLY and CDR2 FYNNEI. V was pared by 11 bases and J by 0 bases, with 8 bases between. The CDR3 sequence is 12 residues long. The CDR3: CAGGDSGNTIYF. For the CDR3, the DNA is TGTGCCGGAGGGGACTCTGGAAACACCATATATTTT.

The V call is TRBV7-9, the J call TRBJ2-5; 9 bases fit TRBD1. The germline V gene has CDR1 SEHNR and CDR2 FQNEAQ (reference sequence). After removal of 6 bases from V and 4 bases from J, the junction contained 6 bases not matched to a gene. The CDR3 is made up of 14 amino acids. The chain's CDR3 is CASRETGGLETQYF. CDR3 coding DNA: TGTGCCAGCAGAGAGACAGGGGGGTTAGAGACCCAGTACTTC.

The chain links TRBV9 to TRBJ2-1, with 10 bases fitting TRBD2. Germline V gene data show CDR1 as SGDLS and CDR2 as YYNGEE. After removal of 6 bases from V and 4 bases from J, the junction contained 10 bases not matched to a gene. CDR3 length: 16 residues. The CDR3, as DNA: TGTGCCAGCACCCAGGGGGCTAGCGGGAGTTACAATGAGCAGTTCTTC. Translation: CASTQGASGSYNEQFF.

This clone was seen a single time. The DNA for the CDR3 is TGTGCCAGCAGGACCCCGGGTTGGAACACTGAAGCTTTCTTT. Translating it yields CASRTPGWNTEAFF. The chain couples TRBV7-2 to TRBJ1-1; no clear D. With 6 bases removed from V and 1 base from J, the gap between germline ends came to 12 bases. The CDR3 covers 14 residues. CDR1 and CDR2 (germline): SGHTA, FQGNSA.

The chain uses TRBV28 and TRBJ1-2; D not certain. Germline V lookup: CDR1 MDHEN, CDR2 SYDVKM. With 8 bases removed from V and 1 base from J, the gap between germline ends came to 11 bases. This CDR3 contains 13 residues. The chain's CDR3 is CASLSGINYGYTF. CDR3 in DNA: TGTGCCAGCTTGTCGGGGATTAACTATGGCTACACCTTC.

The chain is built from TRBV11-3 and TRBJ1-1; D gene unclear. CDR3 length: 13 amino acids. Per the germline V gene, CDR1 is SGHNT and CDR2 is YENEEA. The germline V and J ends were trimmed by 5 bases and 2 bases, with 9 bases remaining between them. The DNA for the CDR3 is TGTGCCAGCAGCATCAACAGCAACACTGAAGCTTTCTTT. This sequence encodes CASSINSNTEAFF.

The chain carries TRBV3-1 (or the pseudogene TRBV3-2) and TRBJ2-5, with TRBD2 as a possible D gene (7 bases). The CDR3 is made up of 15 amino acids. V lost 2 bases and J 2 bases, leaving 12 bases between the germline ends. CDR1 and CDR2 (germline): LGHDT, YNNKEL (reference sequence). CDR3 nucleotides: TGTGCCAGCAGCCAAAACGGGGGGCGACAAGAGACCCAGTACTTC. It translates to CASSQNGGRQETQYF.

This chain uses TRBV19 with TRBJ2-5; 12 bases are a match to TRBD2. CDR3 length: 19 residues. V trimming: 3 bases; J trimming: 1 base; junction bases outside the gene matches: 12. CDR1 is LNHDA and CDR2 is SQIVND in the germline V gene (reference sequence). CDR3 sequence reads: CASSMGLRTSGTRQETQYF. The CDR3 bases are TGTGCCAGTAGTATGGGCCTGCGGACTAGCGGGACCCGCCAAGAGACCCAGTACTTC.

This clone appeared a single time. The chain uses TRBV20-1 and TRBJ2-1; D is ambiguous. The CDR3 length is 10 residues. In germline, CDR1 is DFQATT, CDR2 SNEGSKA (reference sequence). Deletions cut 3 bases from V and 6 bases from J, with 3 bases between. The CDR3 sequence: CSASSNEQFF. The CDR3 nucleotides are TGCAGTGCTAGCAGCAATGAGCAGTTCTTC.

The chain uses TRBV9 and TRBJ1-1; D is possibly TRBD1 (6 bases). The CDR3 contains 15 residues. With 0 bases removed from V and 4 bases from J, the gap between germline ends came to 13 bases. Germline CDR1 and CDR2: SGDLS and YYNGEE. The DNA of the CDR3 is TGTGCCAGCAGCGTAGTACCCCAAGGGGGCACTGAAGCTTTCTTT. This codes for CASSVVPQGGTEAFF.

The chain joins TRBV6-2 or TRBV6-3 to TRBJ2-3, with D possibly TRBD1 on 5 matching bases. Germline CDR1 MNHEY, CDR2 SVGEGT. The germline V and J ends were trimmed by 0 bases and 3 bases, with 7 bases remaining between them. The CDR3 is made up of 14 amino acids. The CDR3 protein is CASSYSGQTDTQYF. The CDR3 nucleotides are TGTGCCAGCAGTTACTCGGGGCAGACAGATACGCAGTATTTT.

The rearrangement uses TRBV7-9 and TRBJ2-3; TRBD2 aligns across 8 bases. Germline CDR1 SEHNR, CDR2 FQNEAQ (reference sequence). This CDR3 spans 12 amino acids. Trimming removed 10 bases from V and 3 bases from J; junction bases left unmatched: 3. The CDR3 DNA sequence: TGTGCCACCGGGAGGGTAACAGATACGCAGTATTTT. Its translation: CATGRVTDTQYF.

The gene calls are TRBV29-1 and TRBJ1-3; D remains ambiguous. The V end was cut by 3 bases, the J end by 1 base, with 10 bases between. CDR1 is SQVTM and CDR2 is ANQGSEA in the germline V gene. The CDR3 totals 14 residues. The CDR3 region has the DNA TGCAGCGTTGACCCCCTAGGTTCTGGAAACACCATATATTTT. It is translated as CSVDPLGSGNTIYF.